Listed below are T cell receptor beta chains from one sample, sequenced in a study of OX40 agonist ivuxolimab in advanced cancers. Measured with immunoSEQ multiplex PCR; TCRdb has only the in-frame clones, and not every one. The sample shows around 77,000 clones, about 90% of them seen only once. The sample consisted of CD4+ or CD8+ T cells sorted from blood, taken in a trial of the OX40 agonist ivuxolimab. The receptors come from an adult with an advanced solid tumor such as melanoma, head and neck, liver or kidney cancer. Both conserved end residues are part of each CDR3. A D gene is named only where the DNA matches it firmly. Expanded clones are given a class, and other clones once, few, many or no size at all.

TRBJ2-7	-	TRBV30	-	CAWSEGQGYEQYF	TGTGCCTGGAGTGAGGGGCAGGGCTACGAGCAGTACTTC
TRBJ2-7	-	TRBV6-1	-	CASSGPRRDNSYEQYF	TGTGCCAGCAGTGGCCCAAGGCGGGACAACTCCTACGAGCAGTACTTC
TRBJ2-7	TRBD1	TRBV7-9	-	CASGGQGGVEQYF	TGTGCCAGCGGAGGACAGGGGGGCGTCGAGCAGTACTTC
TRBJ2-2	-	TRBV13	-	CASSLGFLELRSAGELFF	TGTGCCAGCAGCTTAGGGTTTTTAGAACTCCGGTCTGCCGGGGAGCTGTTTTTT
TRBJ2-3	-	TRBV7-9	-	CASSYTSTDTQYF	TGTGCCAGCAGCTATACTAGTACAGATACGCAGTATTTT
TRBJ2-5	-	TRBV19	once	CASTIGPGGSQETQYF	TGTGCCAGTACCATTGGGCCAGGGGGGAGTCAAGAGACCCAGTACTTC
TRBJ1-1	-	TRBV13	-	CASSLVLGGTKLNTEAFF	TGTGCCAGCAGCTTAGTTCTAGGGGGGACGAAATTGAACACTGAAGCTTTCTTT
TRBJ2-1	-	TRBV29-1	-	CSVEGGYRNEQFF	TGCAGCGTTGAAGGGGGGTACCGAAATGAGCAGTTCTTC
TRBJ2-5	-	TRBV19	-	CASSPTVTGREGETQYF	TGTGCCAGTAGTCCCACCGTGACAGGGAGGGAAGGAGAGACCCAGTACTTC
TRBJ2-1	-	TRBV5-4	-	CASSLGGSRYNEQFF	TGTGCCAGCAGCTTGGGGGGATCCCGATACAATGAGCAGTTCTTC
TRBJ2-5	-	TRBV9	-	CASSPPTGSQETQYF	TGTGCCAGCAGCCCCCCGACAGGAAGCCAAGAGACCCAGTACTTC
TRBJ2-2	-	TRBV5-4	-	CASSSGTLNTGELFF	TGTGCCAGCAGCTCCGGGACCCTGAACACCGGGGAGCTGTTTTTT
TRBJ2-1	TRBD2	TRBV9	-	CASSEGLAGVYNEQFF	TGTGCCAGCAGCGAGGGACTAGCGGGGGTTTACAATGAGCAGTTCTTC
TRBJ1-1	-	TRBV9	-	CASSPEGFTEAFF	TGTGCCAGCAGCCCCGAGGGGTTCACTGAAGCTTTCTTT
TRBJ2-1	-	TRBV6-1	-	CASSVPATRGNEQFF	TGTGCCAGCAGCGTCCCGGCCACCAGGGGTAATGAGCAGTTCTTC
TRBJ1-1	-	TRBV19	-	CASRRYGNTEAFF	TGTGCCAGCCGCCGTTACGGGAACACTGAAGCTTTCTTT
TRBJ1-1	TRBD1	TRBV9	-	CASSGNPGTGVGEAFF	TGTGCCAGCAGCGGCAATCCCGGGACAGGGGTCGGTGAGGCTTTCTTT
TRBJ1-4	TRBD1	TRBV6-5	-	CASSTGTGGKKLFF	TGTGCCAGCAGTACTGGGACAGGGGGCAAAAAACTGTTTTTT
TRBJ2-1	-	TRBV4-1	-	CASRAGSYNEQFF	TGCGCCAGCCGGGCGGGCTCCTACAATGAGCAGTTCTTC
TRBJ2-1	TRBD2	TRBV4-1	-	CASSQDGREAYNEQFF	TGCGCCAGCAGCCAAGATGGGCGGGAGGCCTACAATGAGCAGTTCTTC
TRBJ1-1	TRBD1	TRBV11-2	-	CASSHWDPGQAF	TGTGCCAGCAGCCACTGGGATCCGGGACAGGCTTTT
TRBJ2-7	-	TRBV7-9	-	CASSYRTLAGYSYEQYF	TGTGCCAGCAGCTACCGAACCTTGGCAGGGTACTCCTACGAGCAGTACTTC
TRBJ2-7	TRBD1	TRBV4-3	-	CASSPWTGGSTLEQYF	TGCGCCAGCAGCCCCTGGACAGGGGGGAGTACCTTGGAGCAGTACTTC
TRBJ1-4	-	TRBV27	-	CASSLSSGMGEKLFF	TGTGCCAGCAGTTTATCGTCAGGGATGGGGGAAAAACTGTTTTTT
TRBJ2-1	TRBD2	TRBV9	-	CASSVELAGGNNEQFF	TGTGCCAGCAGCGTAGAACTAGCGGGAGGAAACAATGAGCAGTTCTTC
TRBJ2-5	-	TRBV7-9	-	CASSLGVAAYQETQYF	TGTGCCAGCAGCTTAGGGGTAGCGGCGTACCAAGAGACCCAGTACTTC
TRBJ2-5	-	TRBV4-2	-	CASSSQEKETQYF	TGTGCCAGCAGCAGCCAGGAGAAAGAGACCCAGTACTTC
TRBJ2-1	TRBD2	TRBV7-3	-	CASSLGTSGNYNEQFF	TGTGCCAGCAGTTTAGGGACTAGCGGAAACTACAATGAGCAGTTCTTC
TRBJ2-1	TRBD2	TRBV5-6	few	CASSLGASGRASNEQFF	TGTGCCAGCAGCTTGGGGGCTAGCGGGAGGGCCAGCAATGAGCAGTTCTTC
TRBJ2-7	-	TRBV7-6	once	CASSFARFDEQYF	TGTGCCAGCAGCTTCGCCCGTTTTGACGAGCAGTACTTC
TRBJ1-4	-	TRBV6-5	-	CASSYAGEKLFF	TGTGCCAGCAGTTACGCAGGGGAAAAACTGTTTTTT
TRBJ1-2	-	TRBV30	-	CAWSGVNYGYTF	TGTGCCTGGAGCGGCGTTAACTATGGCTACACCTTC
TRBJ1-2	-	TRBV27	-	CASTGGGGYTF	TGTGCCAGCACGGGGGGGGGCGGCTACACCTTC
TRBJ1-1	-	TRBV7-9	-	CASSFTWTAPNTEAFF	TGTGCCAGCAGCTTCACCTGGACAGCCCCAAACACTGAAGCTTTCTTT
TRBJ2-1	-	TRBV29-1	-	CSVVRSGGNEQFF	TGCAGCGTTGTTAGATCGGGTGGGAATGAGCAGTTCTTC
TRBJ2-7	-	TRBV5-4	-	CASSLALDPANYYEQYF	TGTGCCAGCAGCTTGGCTTTGGACCCGGCCAACTACTACGAGCAGTACTTC
TRBJ2-1	-	TRBV28	-	CASSLEASDNEQFF	TGTGCCAGCAGTTTAGAGGCTAGCGACAATGAGCAGTTCTTC
TRBJ2-7	TRBD2	TRBV5-1	-	CASRLAGDYEQYF	TGCGCCAGTCGACTAGCGGGAGACTACGAGCAGTACTTC
TRBJ1-5	-	TRBV2	-	CASSDGDGLGQPQHF	TGTGCCAGCAGTGACGGTGACGGCCTGGGCCAGCCCCAGCATTTT
TRBJ2-5	-	TRBV7-9	-	CASSLDHNSETQYF	TGTGCCAGCAGCTTAGACCACAACTCGGAGACCCAGTACTTC
TRBJ2-7	-	TRBV14	-	CASSQDLGLDEQYF	TGTGCCAGCAGCCAAGACTTGGGTTTGGACGAGCAGTACTTC
TRBJ2-7	-	TRBV5-6	few	CASSLAALSIYEQYF	TGTGCCAGCAGTCTTGCGGCACTCTCCATATACGAGCAGTACTTC
TRBJ1-1	-	TRBV4-2	few	CASSQDPAAMNTEAFF	TGTGCCAGCAGCCAAGATCCGGCGGCGATGAACACTGAAGCTTTCTTT
TRBJ1-4	-	TRBV19	-	CASSIGPPGALGEKLFF	TGTGCCAGTAGTATAGGGCCCCCAGGGGCCCTGGGGGAAAAACTGTTTTTT
TRBJ1-4	-	TRBV9	-	CASSAWGSTNEKLFF	TGTGCCAGCAGCGCCTGGGGTTCAACTAATGAAAAACTGTTTTTT
TRBJ1-2	-	TRBV15	-	CATSRDVALRGSYGYTF	TGTGCCACCAGCAGAGATGTGGCTTTGAGGGGATCCTATGGCTACACCTTC
TRBJ2-3	-	TRBV28	-	CASSAGQSTDTQYF	TGTGCCAGCAGTGCGGGACAGTCCACAGATACGCAGTATTTT
TRBJ2-5	TRBD1	TRBV11-2	-	CASSLQDRGQETQYF	TGTGCCAGCAGCTTACAGGACAGGGGGCAAGAGACCCAGTACTTC
TRBJ2-1	TRBD2	TRBV4-3	-	CASSPREGSEQFF	TGCGCCAGCAGCCCCAGGGAGGGGAGTGAGCAGTTCTTC
TRBJ2-1	-	TRBV4-1	-	CASSQGRGGVSSYNEQFF	TGCGCCAGCAGCCAAGGGCGCGGCGGGGTTAGCTCCTACAATGAGCAGTTCTTC
TRBJ2-1	-	TRBV11-2	-	CASSPWAGASYNEQFF	TGTGCCAGCAGTCCCTGGGCGGGGGCCTCCTACAATGAGCAGTTCTTC
TRBJ2-7	-	TRBV11-2	-	CASSLIRRAYEQYF	TGTGCCAGCAGCTTAATCCGCAGGGCCTACGAGCAGTACTTC
TRBJ1-3	-	TRBV30	-	CAWTGNTIYF	TGTGCCTGGACAGGAAACACCATATATTTT